The sequence of this T cell receptor beta chain was determined in a study of cytomegalovirus exposure and HLA in healthy donors. Germline V gene sequence: CDR1 SGDLS, CDR2 YYNGEE. V was pared by 3 bases and J by 9 bases, with 11 bases between. The CDR3 length is 12 residues. 13 Jbeta primers and 60 Vbeta primers were used for the PCR. Method: immunoSEQ multiplex PCR; TCRdb's copy keeps in-frame clones and lacks some. The data include more than 85,000 clones; the top ten clones carry less than 7%. The TCR originated in a girl under 18 in good health and CMV-seropositive. J is TRBJ2-3 and V is TRBV9, with D perhaps matching TRBD1 (6 bases). Source material: PBMCs. The CDR3 sequence is CASSAGDITQYF. In DNA, the CDR3 is TGTGCCAGCAGCGCCGGGGACATCACGCAGTATTTT.